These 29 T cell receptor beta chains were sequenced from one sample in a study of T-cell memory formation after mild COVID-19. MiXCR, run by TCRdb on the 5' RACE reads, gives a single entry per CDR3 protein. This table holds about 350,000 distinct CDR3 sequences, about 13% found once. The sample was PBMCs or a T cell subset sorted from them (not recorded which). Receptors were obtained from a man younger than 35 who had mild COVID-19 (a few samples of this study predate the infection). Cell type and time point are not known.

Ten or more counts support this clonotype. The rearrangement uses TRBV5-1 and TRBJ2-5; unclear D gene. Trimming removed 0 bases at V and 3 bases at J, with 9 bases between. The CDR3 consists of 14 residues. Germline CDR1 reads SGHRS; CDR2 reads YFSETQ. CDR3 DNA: TGCGCCAGCAGCTTGGGGGGAACGGAAGAGACCCAGTACTTC. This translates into CASSLGGTEETQYF.

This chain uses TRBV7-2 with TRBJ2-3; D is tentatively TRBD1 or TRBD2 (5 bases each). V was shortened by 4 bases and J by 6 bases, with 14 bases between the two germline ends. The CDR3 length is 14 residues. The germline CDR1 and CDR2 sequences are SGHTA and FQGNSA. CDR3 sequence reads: CASSSRDPGDTQYF. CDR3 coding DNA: TGTGCCAGCAGCTCCCGGGACCCAGGGGATACGCAGTATTTT.

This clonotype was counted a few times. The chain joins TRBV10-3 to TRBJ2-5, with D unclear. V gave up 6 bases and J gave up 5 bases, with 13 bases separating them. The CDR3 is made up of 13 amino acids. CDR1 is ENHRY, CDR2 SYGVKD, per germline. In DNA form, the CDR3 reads TGTGCCATCAGGCGAGGCCTCGAGGAGACCCAGTACTTC. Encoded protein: CAIRRGLEETQYF.

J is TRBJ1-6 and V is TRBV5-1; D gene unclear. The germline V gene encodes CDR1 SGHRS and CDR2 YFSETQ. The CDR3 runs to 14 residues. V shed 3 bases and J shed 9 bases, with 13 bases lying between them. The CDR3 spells CASSSAGLSSPLHF. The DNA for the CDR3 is TGCGCCAGCAGCTCCGCGGGTTTGAGTTCACCCCTCCACTTT.

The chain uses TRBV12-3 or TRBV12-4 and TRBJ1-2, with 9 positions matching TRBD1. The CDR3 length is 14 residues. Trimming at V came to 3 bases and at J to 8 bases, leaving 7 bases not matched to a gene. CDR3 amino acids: CASSFLQGAGGYTF. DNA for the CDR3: TGTGCCAGCAGTTTCTTACAGGGGGCAGGGGGCTACACCTTC.

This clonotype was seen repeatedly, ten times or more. For the CDR3, the DNA is TGTGCCAGCAGTGGGGCAGGGTTAGGATGGACTGAAGCTTTCTTT. This sequence encodes CASSGAGLGWTEAFF. The chain has TRBV6-1 and TRBJ1-1; weak D call: TRBD1 (5 bases). The CDR3 consists of 15 residues. Germline-derived CDR1 and CDR2 are MNHNS and SASEGT. The V and J ends lost 4 bases and 5 bases respectively, with 17 bases between them.

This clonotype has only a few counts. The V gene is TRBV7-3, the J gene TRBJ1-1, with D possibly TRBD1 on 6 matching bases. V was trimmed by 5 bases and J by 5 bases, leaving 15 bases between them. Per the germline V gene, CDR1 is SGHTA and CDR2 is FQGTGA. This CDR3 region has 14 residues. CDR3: CASSATGRYTEAFF. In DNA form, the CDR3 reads TGTGCCAGCAGCGCCACAGGGAGGTATACTGAAGCTTTCTTT.

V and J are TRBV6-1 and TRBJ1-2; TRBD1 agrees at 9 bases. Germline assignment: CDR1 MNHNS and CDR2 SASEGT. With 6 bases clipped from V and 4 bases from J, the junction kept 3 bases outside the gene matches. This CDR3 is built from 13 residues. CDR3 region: CASRPGQGYGYTF. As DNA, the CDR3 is TGTGCCAGCAGACCGGGACAGGGCTATGGCTACACCTTC.

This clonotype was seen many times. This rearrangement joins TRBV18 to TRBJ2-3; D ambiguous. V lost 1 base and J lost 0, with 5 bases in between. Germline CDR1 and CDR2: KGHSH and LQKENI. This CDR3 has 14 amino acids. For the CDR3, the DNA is TGTGCCAGCTCACCACAGGTCAGCACAGATACGCAGTATTTT. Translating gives CASSPQVSTDTQYF.

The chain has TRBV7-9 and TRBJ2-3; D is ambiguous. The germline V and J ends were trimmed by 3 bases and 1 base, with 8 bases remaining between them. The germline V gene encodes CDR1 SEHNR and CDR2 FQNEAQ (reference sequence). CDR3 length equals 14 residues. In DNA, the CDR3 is TGTGCCAGCAGCTTCCTCCGCGGCACAGATACGCAGTATTTT. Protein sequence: CASSFLRGTDTQYF.

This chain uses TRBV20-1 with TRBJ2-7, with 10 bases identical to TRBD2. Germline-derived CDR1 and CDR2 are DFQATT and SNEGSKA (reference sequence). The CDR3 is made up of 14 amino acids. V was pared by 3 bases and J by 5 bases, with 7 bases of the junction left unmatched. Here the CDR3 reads CSASRSGGANEQYF. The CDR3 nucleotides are TGCAGTGCTAGTAGAAGCGGGGGGGCAAACGAGCAGTACTTC.

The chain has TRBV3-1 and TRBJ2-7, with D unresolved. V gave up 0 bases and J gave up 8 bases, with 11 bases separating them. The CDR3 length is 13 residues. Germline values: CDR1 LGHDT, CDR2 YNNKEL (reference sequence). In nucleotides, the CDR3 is TGTGCCAGCAGCCAAGATTCGGGCCGCCAGCAGTACTTC. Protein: CASSQDSGRQQYF.

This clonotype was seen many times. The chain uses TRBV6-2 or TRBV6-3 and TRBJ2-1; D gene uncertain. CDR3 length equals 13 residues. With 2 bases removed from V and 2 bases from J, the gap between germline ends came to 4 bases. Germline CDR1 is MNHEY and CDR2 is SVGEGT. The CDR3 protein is CASSYRAYNEQFF. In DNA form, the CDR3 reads TGTGCCAGCAGTTACAGGGCCTACAATGAGCAGTTCTTC.

CDR3 loop: CASSQEAGGISQPQHF. CDR3 DNA sequence: TGCGCCAGCAGCCAAGAGGCCGGGGGTATTAGTCAGCCCCAGCATTTT. The chain recombines TRBV4-1 with TRBJ1-5; D is perhaps TRBD1 (5 bases). The CDR3 contains 16 residues. Trimming cost V 0 bases and J 6 bases, with 15 bases left between them. Germline-derived CDR1 and CDR2 are MGHRA and YSYEKL.

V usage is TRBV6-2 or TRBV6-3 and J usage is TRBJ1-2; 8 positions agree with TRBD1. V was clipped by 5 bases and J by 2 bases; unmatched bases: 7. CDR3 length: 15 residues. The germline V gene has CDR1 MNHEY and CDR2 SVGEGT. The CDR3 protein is CASSDQGATNYGYTF. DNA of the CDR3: TGTGCCAGCAGTGATCAGGGGGCAACCAACTATGGCTACACCTTC.

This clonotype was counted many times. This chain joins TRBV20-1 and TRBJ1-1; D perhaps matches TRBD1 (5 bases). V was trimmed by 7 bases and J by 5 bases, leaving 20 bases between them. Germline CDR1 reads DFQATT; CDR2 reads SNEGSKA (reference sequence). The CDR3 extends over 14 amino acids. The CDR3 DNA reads TGCAGTGGCAGGGACGGCGGCCAATGGACTGAAGCTTTCTTT. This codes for CSGRDGGQWTEAFF.

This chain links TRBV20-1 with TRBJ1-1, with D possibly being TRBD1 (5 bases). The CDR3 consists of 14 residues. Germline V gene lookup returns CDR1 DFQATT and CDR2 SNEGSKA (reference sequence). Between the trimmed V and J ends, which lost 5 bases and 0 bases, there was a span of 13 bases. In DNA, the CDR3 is TGCAGTGCTGTACGGGGGACTATGAACACTGAAGCTTTCTTT. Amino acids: CSAVRGTMNTEAFF.

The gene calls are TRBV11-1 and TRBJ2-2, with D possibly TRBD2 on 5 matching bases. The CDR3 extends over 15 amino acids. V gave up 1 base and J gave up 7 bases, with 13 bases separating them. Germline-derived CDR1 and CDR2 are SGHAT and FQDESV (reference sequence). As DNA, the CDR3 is TGTGCCAGCAGCTTAGGTGGAGGAAGGAACGGGGAGCTGTTTTTT. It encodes CASSLGGGRNGELFF.

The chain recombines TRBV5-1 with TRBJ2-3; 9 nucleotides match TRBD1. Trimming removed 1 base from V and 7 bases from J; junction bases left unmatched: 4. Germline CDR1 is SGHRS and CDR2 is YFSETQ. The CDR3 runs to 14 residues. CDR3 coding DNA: TGCGCCAGCAGCTTGACAGGGGGCGAAAATACGCAGTATTTT. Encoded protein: CASSLTGGENTQYF.

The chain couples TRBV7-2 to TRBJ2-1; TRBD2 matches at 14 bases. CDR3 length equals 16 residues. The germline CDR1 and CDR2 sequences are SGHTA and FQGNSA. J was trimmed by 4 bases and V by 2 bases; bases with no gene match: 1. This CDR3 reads CASSLRLAGGYNEQFF. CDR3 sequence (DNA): TGTGCCAGCAGCTTACGACTAGCGGGGGGGTACAATGAGCAGTTCTTC. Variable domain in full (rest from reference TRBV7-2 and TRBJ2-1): GAGVSQSPSNKVTEKGKDVELRCDPISGHTALYWYRQSLGQGLEFLIYFQGNSAPDKSGLPSDRFSAERTGGSVSTLTIQRTQQEDSAVYLCASSLRLAGGYNEQFFGPGTRLTVL.

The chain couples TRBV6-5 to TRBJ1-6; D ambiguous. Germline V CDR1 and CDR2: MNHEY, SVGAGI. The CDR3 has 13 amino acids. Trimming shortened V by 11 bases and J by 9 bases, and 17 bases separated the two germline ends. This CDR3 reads CASVGPVGSPLHF. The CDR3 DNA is TGTGCCTCGGTGGGCCCGGTGGGTTCACCCCTCCACTTT.

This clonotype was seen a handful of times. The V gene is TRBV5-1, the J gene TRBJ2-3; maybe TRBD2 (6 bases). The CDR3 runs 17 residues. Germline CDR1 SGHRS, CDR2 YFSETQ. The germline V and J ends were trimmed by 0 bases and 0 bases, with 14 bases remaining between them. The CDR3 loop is CASSLEPAGTSTDTQYF. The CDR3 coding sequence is TGCGCCAGCAGCTTGGAACCGGCGGGGACTAGCACAGATACGCAGTATTTT.

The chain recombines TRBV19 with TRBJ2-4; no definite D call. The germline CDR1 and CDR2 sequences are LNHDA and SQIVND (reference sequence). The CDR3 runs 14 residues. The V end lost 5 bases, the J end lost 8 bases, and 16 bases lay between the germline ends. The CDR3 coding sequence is TGTGCCAGTAGTTCCGGGCCTCCGACGGACATTCAGTACTTC. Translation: CASSSGPPTDIQYF. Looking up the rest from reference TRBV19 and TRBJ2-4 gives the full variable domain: DGGITQSPKYLFRKEGQNVTLSCEQNLNHDAMYWYRQDPGQGLRLIYYSQIVNDFQKGDIAEGYSVSREKKESFPLTVTSAQKNPTAFYLCASSSGPPTDIQYFGAGTRLSVL.

The chain's CDR3 is CASRGQPYGYTF. As DNA, the CDR3 is TGTGCCAGCAGAGGACAGCCCTACGGCTACACCTTC. The rearrangement uses TRBV12-3 or TRBV12-4 and TRBJ1-2; tentatively, D is TRBD1 (6 bases). The CDR3 has 12 residues. V gave up 6 bases and J gave up 8 bases, with 13 bases separating them.

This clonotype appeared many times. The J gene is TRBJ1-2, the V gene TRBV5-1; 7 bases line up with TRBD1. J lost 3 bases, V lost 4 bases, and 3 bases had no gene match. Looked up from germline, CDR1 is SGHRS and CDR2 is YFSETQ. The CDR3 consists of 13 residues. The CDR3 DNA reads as TGCGCCAGCAGCCTCGGGACAGACTATGGCTACACCTTC. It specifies CASSLGTDYGYTF.

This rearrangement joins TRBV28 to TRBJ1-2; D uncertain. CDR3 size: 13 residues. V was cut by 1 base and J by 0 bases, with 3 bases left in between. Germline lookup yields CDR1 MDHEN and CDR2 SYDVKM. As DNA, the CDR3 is TGTGCCAGCAGTTTATTATCTAACTATGGCTACACCTTC. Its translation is CASSLLSNYGYTF.

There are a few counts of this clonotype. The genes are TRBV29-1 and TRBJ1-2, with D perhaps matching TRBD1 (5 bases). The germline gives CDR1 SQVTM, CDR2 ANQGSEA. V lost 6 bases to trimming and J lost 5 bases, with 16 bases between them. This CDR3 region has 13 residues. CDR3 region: CSVQARVKYGYTF. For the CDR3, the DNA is TGCAGCGTGCAGGCCAGGGTAAAATATGGCTACACCTTC.

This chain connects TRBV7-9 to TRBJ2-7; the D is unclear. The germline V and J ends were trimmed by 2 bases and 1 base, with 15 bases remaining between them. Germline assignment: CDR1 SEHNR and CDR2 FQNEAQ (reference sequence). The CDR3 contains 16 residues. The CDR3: CASSLSLGSSSYEQYF. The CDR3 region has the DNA TGTGCCAGCAGCTTAAGCTTAGGATCCTCTTCCTACGAGCAGTACTTC.

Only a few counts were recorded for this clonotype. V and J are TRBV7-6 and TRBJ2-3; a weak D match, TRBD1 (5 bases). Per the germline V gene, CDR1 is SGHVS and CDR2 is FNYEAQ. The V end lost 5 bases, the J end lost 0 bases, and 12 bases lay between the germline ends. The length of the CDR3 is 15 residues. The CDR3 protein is CASSLTGPSTDTQYF. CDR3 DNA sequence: TGTGCCAGCAGCCTTACAGGCCCTAGCACAGATACGCAGTATTTT.